A single T cell receptor beta chain is shown here with its context. Antigen specificity is unknown. This CDR3 contains 19 residues. After removal of 3 bases from V and 0 bases from J, the junction contained 10 bases not matched to a gene. Germline CDR1 and CDR2: DFQATT and SNEGSKA (reference sequence). The sample belongs to a study of T cells after yellow fever vaccination. On the study more broadly: Fractions low in cell number were prepared with SMART-Seq v4 Ultra Low Input. Points from the study as a whole: Some clonotypes were seen in both the CD4 and the CD8 compartments. These made up a small share and likely arose from convergent recombination.

The TCR cDNA carried a universal primer site and UMIs from 5'RACE template switching. TCRdb independently ran MiXCR on the 5' RACE reads; one entry per CDR3 protein. The data contain some 670,000 distinct CDR3 sequences, around 12% of them singletons. The source material was PBMCs, sampled on the day of the yellow fever booster vaccination. The source is a man aged 30 to 45 who received the YFV17D yellow fever vaccine. The J gene is TRBJ2-1, the V gene TRBV20-1, with 14 bases that match TRBD2. The CDR3 region has the DNA TGCAGTGCTAGGGACCCCGGGACTAGCGGGAGTAGCTCCTACAATGAGCAGTTCTTC. Its protein is CSARDPGTSGSSSYNEQFF.